The rows below give T cell receptor beta chains drawn from one sample of a study of T cell repertoires in cytomegalovirus infection. Their antigens remain unidentified. TCRdb fed the reads into MiXCR, producing one record per CDR3 protein. The sample carries 450,000 to 600,000 distinct CDR3 sequences, 25% to 35% recorded once. The starting material was cultured PBMCs, obtained from culture after CMV antigen stimulation. The receptors come from a human donor in good health (CMV status not recorded). Some clones in this sample may be carry-over from other donors' samples. Each CDR3 is given with its conserved first and last residue. The D gene is left open where the match is weak. Clone size is given for some rows only: seen once, a few or many times, or a class if the clone is expanded.

v_call,j_call,d_call,clone_size,cdr3_aa
TRBV7-2,TRBJ1-1,TRBD1,few,CASSLGTGARTEAFF
TRBV27,TRBJ1-2,NA,NA,CASSPFLQSYGYTF
TRBV12-3/TRBV12-4,TRBJ1-1,TRBD1,NA,CASSPPPRQGASNTEAFF
TRBV11-3,TRBJ2-1,TRBD2,NA,CASSLHTGGREQFF
TRBV6-6,TRBJ1-2,NA,NA,CASNLRRGFYGYTF
TRBV25-1,TRBJ1-6,NA,NA,CASSDYSGLKGLHF
TRBV18,TRBJ2-7,TRBD1,NA,CASSRSRDRYDEQYF
TRBV19,TRBJ1-1,NA,NA,CASSTHQGRTEAFF
TRBV6-1,TRBJ2-7,TRBD2,NA,CASSEGLVGSSEQYF
TRBV6-1,TRBJ2-6,NA,NA,CASIGVGRVGSGANVLTF
TRBV19,TRBJ1-2,TRBD1,NA,CASSADRGANYGYTF
TRBV19,TRBJ1-4,NA,many,CASEPSDRPAGPLEKLFF
TRBV6-1,TRBJ2-3,NA,NA,CASTTGGDSQYF
TRBV12-3/TRBV12-4,TRBJ2-1,TRBD2,NA,CASTPGLAGERQFF
TRBV27,TRBJ1-6,NA,NA,CASSLMADNSPLHF
TRBV7-8,TRBJ2-3,TRBD2,few,CASTSARTDTQYF
TRBV20-1,TRBJ1-5,TRBD1,NA,CSAPDRYSNQPQHF
TRBV20-1,TRBJ2-3,NA,NA,CSSIRAGTDTQYF
TRBV4-1,TRBJ2-1,TRBD2,NA,CASSQVGGRTYNEQFF
TRBV7-8,TRBJ2-5,TRBD2,NA,CASSLVHRGRGLAGVETQYF
TRBV6-2/TRBV6-3,TRBJ2-7,TRBD1,once,CASSSPTGFGQYF
TRBV27,TRBJ1-1,NA,NA,CASSGSGIHTEAFF
TRBV14,TRBJ2-4,NA,NA,CASSTEGIAKNIQYF
TRBV7-2,TRBJ1-2,TRBD1,many,CASSRGQGPYGYTF
TRBV10-3,TRBJ2-3,TRBD2,few,CAIRPGLAVDTQYF
TRBV6-1,TRBJ2-7,NA,NA,CASSEAPGTAAYEQYF
TRBV29-1,TRBJ1-2,TRBD1,NA,CSVGRGLWGYTF
TRBV7-2,TRBJ2-3,NA,NA,CASIRSASTDTLYF
TRBV4-3,TRBJ2-7,NA,NA,CASSPQKDRGNEQYF
TRBV7-2,TRBJ2-4,TRBD1,few,CASRPTGATNIQYF
TRBV6-2/TRBV6-3,TRBJ2-4,TRBD1,NA,CASRPTGTAKNIQYF
TRBV12-3/TRBV12-4,TRBJ2-2,TRBD2,few,CASSPSGLAVTGELFF
TRBV7-2,TRBJ2-4,NA,few,CASSLEYFKNIQYF
TRBV25-1,TRBJ1-4,TRBD1,NA,CASRDRNGEKLSF
TRBV2,TRBJ1-5,NA,NA,CASTVGGAGNQPQHF
TRBV6-6,TRBJ1-1,TRBD1,few,CASSRPPGQGLNTEAFF
TRBV10-3,TRBJ2-1,NA,few,CAISSDENNEQFF
TRBV7-9,TRBJ2-1,TRBD2,NA,CASSQGREANEQFF
TRBV19,TRBJ1-4,NA,few,CASTPGLPGREKLFF
TRBV19,TRBJ2-1,NA,many,CASSTYMYNEQFF
TRBV7-9,TRBJ2-2,NA,NA,CASTDRNTGELFF
TRBV11-2,TRBJ2-5,NA,few,CASSLSLAGETQYF
TRBV6-2/TRBV6-3,TRBJ2-2,NA,few,CASTPGNTGELFF
TRBV19,TRBJ1-2,NA,few,CASSIPAEGYTF
TRBV27,TRBJ2-4,TRBD1,NA,CASSIRDSQNIQYF
TRBV6-2/TRBV6-3,TRBJ2-2,TRBD1,few,CASTTGQGIGGELFF
TRBV12-3/TRBV12-4,TRBJ2-1,NA,NA,CASILDSPLEQFF
TRBV7-2,TRBJ1-3,NA,NA,CASQGQNGNTIYF
TRBV27,TRBJ1-1,NA,many,CASSLSLNTEAFF
TRBV19,TRBJ2-6,NA,NA,CASSIVAASGANVLTF
TRBV11-2,TRBJ2-2,NA,NA,CASSPRLGEAGELFF
TRBV7-9,TRBJ1-2,TRBD1,few,CASSFGQENYGYTF
TRBV7-3,TRBJ2-1,TRBD2,few,CASSWTSGRGDEQFF
TRBV12-3/TRBV12-4,TRBJ2-7,NA,NA,CASSLFIGGFGYEQYF
TRBV28,TRBJ2-2,TRBD2,NA,CASSLIRLAENTGELFF
TRBV12-3/TRBV12-4,TRBJ2-1,TRBD2,many,CASSLVSPSGRVHNEQFF
TRBV7-2,TRBJ1-5,NA,few,CASSLNLQPQHF
TRBV11-2,TRBJ2-1,TRBD2,few,CASSSPLAGGGNEQFF
TRBV5-4,TRBJ2-5,TRBD1,few,CASRPETTGAMETQYF